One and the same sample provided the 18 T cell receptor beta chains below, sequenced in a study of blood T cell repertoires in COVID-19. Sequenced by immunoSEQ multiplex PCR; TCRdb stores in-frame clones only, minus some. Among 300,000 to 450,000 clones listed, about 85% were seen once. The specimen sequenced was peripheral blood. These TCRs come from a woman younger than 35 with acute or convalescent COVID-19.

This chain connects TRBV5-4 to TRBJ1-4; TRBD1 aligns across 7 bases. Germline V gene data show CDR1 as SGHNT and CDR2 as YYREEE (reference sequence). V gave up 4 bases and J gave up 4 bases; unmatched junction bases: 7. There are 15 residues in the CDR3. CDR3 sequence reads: CASSQGTASNEKLFF. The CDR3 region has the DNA TGTGCCAGCAGCCAAGGGACAGCGAGTAATGAAAAACTGTTTTTT.

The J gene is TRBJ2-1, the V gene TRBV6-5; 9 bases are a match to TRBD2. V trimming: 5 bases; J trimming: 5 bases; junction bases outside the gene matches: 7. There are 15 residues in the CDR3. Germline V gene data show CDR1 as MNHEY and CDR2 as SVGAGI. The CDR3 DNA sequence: TGTGCCAGCAGTCGACTAGCGGACCGAGACAATGAGCAGTTCTTC. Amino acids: CASSRLADRDNEQFF.

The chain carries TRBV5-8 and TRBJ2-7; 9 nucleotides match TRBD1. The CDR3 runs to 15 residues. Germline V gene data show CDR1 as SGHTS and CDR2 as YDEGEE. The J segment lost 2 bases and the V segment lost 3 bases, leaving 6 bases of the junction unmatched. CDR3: CASSSRDRDPYEQYF. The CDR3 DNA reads TGTGCCAGCAGCTCCCGGGACAGGGACCCCTACGAGCAGTACTTC.

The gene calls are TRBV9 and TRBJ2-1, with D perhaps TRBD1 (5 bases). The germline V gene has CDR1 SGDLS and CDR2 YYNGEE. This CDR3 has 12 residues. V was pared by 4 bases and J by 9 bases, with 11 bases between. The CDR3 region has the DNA TGTGCCAGCAGCCCTGACAGTACTGAGCAGTTCTTC. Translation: CASSPDSTEQFF.

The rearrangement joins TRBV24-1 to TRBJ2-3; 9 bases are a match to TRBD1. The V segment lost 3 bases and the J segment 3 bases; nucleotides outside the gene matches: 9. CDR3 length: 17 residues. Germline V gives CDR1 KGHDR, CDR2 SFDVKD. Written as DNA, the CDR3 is TGTGCCACCAGTGATACCACCGGGACAGGGTATACAGATACGCAGTATTTT. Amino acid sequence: CATSDTTGTGYTDTQYF.

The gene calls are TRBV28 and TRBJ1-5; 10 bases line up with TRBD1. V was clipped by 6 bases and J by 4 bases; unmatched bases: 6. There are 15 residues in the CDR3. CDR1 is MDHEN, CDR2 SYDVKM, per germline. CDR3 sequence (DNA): TGTGCCAGCAGCAGCGACAGGGGGCCGAATCAGCCCCAGCATTTT. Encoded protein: CASSSDRGPNQPQHF.

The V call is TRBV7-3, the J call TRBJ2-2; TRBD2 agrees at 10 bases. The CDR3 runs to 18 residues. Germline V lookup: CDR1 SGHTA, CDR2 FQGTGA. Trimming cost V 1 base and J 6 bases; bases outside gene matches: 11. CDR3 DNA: TGTGCCAGCAGCTTAAGGGCTAGCGGGGGTGGCGTACCCGGGGAGCTGTTTTTT. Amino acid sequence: CASSLRASGGGVPGELFF.

The CDR3 bases are TGTGCCAGCATCCCCGGGGGAGGAATGAATGGCTACACCTTC. Protein sequence: CASIPGGGMNGYTF. V and J are TRBV28 and TRBJ1-2, with a tentative D call TRBD1 (5 bases). The germline V gene has CDR1 MDHEN and CDR2 SYDVKM. V shed 7 bases and J shed 6 bases, with 18 bases lying between them. The CDR3 is made up of 14 amino acids.

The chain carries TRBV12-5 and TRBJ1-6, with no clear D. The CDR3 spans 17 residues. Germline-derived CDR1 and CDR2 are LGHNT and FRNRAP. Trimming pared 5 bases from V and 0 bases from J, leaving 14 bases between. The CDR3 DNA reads TGTGCTAGTGGTATGATAGCGAGCAGCTCCTATAATTCACCCCTCCACTTT. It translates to CASGMIASSSYNSPLHF.

The CDR3 DNA reads TGTGCCAGCAGCCTCGCGAATTATGGCTACACCTTC. Translating it yields CASSLANYGYTF. This rearrangement joins TRBV3-1 (or the pseudogene TRBV3-2) to TRBJ1-2; D gene uncertain. Trimming removed 4 bases from V and 5 bases from J, with 8 bases in between. The CDR3 runs to 12 residues. CDR1 LGHDT and CDR2 YNNKEL come from the germline V gene (reference sequence).

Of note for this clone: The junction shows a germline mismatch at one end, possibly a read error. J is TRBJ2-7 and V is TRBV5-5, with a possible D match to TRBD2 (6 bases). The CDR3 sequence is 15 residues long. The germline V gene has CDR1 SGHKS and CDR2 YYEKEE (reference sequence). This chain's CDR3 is CASTHGGRDSSEQYF. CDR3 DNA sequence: TGTGCCAGCACCCACGGAGGGCGGGACTCCTCCGAGCAGTACTTC.

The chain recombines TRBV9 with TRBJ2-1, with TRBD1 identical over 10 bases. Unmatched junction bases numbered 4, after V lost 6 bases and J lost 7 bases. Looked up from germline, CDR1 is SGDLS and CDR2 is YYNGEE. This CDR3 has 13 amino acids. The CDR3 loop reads CASKGQGSNEQFF. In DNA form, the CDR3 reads TGTGCCAGCAAGGGACAGGGGAGTAATGAGCAGTTCTTC.

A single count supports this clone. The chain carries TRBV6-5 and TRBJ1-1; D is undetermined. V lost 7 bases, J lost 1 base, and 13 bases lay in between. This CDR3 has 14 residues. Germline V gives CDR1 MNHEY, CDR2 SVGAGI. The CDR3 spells CASTSLRQNTEAFF. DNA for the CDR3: TGTGCCAGCACATCCCTCCGACAGAACACTGAAGCTTTCTTT.

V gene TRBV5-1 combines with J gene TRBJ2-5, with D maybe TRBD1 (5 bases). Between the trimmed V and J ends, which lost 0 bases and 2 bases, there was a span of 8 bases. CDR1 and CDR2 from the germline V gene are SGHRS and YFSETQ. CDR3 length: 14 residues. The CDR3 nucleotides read TGCGCCAGCAGCTTGGGACAGTTACAAGAGACCCAGTACTTC. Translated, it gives CASSLGQLQETQYF. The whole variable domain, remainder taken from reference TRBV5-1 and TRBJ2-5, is KAGVTQTPRYLIKTRGQQVTLSCSPISGHRSVSWYQQTPGQGLQFLFEYFSETQRNKGNFPGRFSGRQFSNSRSEMNVSTLELGDSALYLCASSLGQLQETQYFGPGTRLLVL.

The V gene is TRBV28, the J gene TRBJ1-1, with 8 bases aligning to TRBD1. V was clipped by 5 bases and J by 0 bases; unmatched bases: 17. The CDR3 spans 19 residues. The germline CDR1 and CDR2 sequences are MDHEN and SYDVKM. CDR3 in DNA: TGTGCCAGCAGTCAATCATTACAGGGGGGCACCCCGATGAACACTGAAGCTTTCTTT. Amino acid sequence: CASSQSLQGGTPMNTEAFF.

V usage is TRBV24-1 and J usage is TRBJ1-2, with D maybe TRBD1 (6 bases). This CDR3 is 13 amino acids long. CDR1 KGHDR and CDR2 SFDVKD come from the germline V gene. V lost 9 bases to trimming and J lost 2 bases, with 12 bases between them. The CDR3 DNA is TGTGCCACCGAGGCAGGGGACAACTATGGCTACACCTTC. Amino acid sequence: CATEAGDNYGYTF.

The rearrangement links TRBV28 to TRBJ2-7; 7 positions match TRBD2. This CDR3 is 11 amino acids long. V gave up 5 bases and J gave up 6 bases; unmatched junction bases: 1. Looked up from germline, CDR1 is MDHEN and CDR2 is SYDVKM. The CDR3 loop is CASSERGEQYF. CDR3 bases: TGTGCCAGCAGTGAGCGGGGCGAGCAGTACTTC.

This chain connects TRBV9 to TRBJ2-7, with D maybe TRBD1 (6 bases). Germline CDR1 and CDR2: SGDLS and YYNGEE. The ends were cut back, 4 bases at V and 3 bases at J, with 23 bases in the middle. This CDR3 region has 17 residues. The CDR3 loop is CASSRNPGRDKHYEQYF. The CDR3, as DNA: TGTGCCAGCAGCCGTAACCCCGGTCGGGACAAACACTACGAGCAGTACTTC.